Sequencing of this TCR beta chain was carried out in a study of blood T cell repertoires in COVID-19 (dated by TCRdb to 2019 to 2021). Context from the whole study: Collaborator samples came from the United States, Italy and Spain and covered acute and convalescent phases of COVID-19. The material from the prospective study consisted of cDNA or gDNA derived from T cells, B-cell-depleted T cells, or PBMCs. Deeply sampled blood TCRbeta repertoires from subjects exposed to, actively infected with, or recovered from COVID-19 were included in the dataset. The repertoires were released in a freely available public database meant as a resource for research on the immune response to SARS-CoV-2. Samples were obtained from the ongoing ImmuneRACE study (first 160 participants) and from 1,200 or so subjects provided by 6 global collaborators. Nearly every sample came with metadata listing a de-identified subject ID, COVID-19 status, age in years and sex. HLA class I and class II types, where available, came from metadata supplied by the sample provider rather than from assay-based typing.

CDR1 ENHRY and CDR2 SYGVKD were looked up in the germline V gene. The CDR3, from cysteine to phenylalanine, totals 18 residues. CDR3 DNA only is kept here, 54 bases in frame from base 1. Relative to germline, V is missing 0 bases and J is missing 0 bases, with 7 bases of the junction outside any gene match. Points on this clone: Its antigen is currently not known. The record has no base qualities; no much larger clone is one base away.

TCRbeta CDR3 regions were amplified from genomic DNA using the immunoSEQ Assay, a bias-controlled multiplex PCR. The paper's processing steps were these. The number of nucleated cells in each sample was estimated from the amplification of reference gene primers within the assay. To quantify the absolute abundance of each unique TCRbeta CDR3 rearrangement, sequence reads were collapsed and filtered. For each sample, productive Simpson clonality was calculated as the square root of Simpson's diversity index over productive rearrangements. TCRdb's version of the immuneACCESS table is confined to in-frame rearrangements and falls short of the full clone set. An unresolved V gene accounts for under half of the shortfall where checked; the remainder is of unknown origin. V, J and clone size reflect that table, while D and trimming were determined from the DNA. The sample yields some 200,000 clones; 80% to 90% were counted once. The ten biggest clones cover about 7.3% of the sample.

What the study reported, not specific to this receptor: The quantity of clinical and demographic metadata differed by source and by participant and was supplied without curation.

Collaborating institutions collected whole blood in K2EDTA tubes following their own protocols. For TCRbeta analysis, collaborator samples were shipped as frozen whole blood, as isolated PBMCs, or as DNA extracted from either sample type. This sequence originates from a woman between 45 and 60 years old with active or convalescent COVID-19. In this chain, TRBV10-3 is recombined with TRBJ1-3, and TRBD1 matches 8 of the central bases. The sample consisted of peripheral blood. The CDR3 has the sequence CAISESRTGPSSGNTIYF. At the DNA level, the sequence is TGTGCCATCAGTGAGTCGAGGACAGGGCCTTCCTCTGGAAACACCATATATTTT.